This T cell receptor (beta chain) was profiled in a study of blood T cell repertoires in COVID-19. Study context: Samples representing acute and convalescent COVID-19 were sourced from the United States, Italy and Spain. PBMCs, B-cell-depleted T cells, or T cells provided the cDNA or gDNA that made up the material.

Original handling: Reference gene primer amplification in the assay estimated nucleated cell counts. The protocol was immunoSEQ multiplex PCR, while the TCRdb copy is restricted to in-frame clones and leaves out a portion. Clone size and V and J calls were adopted from that table, with D and trimming inferred from the DNA. The table includes around 100,000 clones, more than 65% detected once. The CDR3 runs 18 residues. V was pared by 4 bases and J by 5 bases, with 14 bases of the junction left unmatched. Germline V gives CDR1 SGHRS, CDR2 YFSETQ. This TCR was recovered from a man aged 65 to 79 with active or convalescent COVID-19. The source material was peripheral blood. This chain joins TRBV5-1 and TRBJ2-5, with 13 nucleotides matching TRBD2. The CDR3 sequence is CASSLRLAGGSHLETQYF. DNA of the CDR3: TGCGCCAGCAGCCTCCGACTAGCGGGAGGCTCCCATCTGGAGACCCAGTACTTC.